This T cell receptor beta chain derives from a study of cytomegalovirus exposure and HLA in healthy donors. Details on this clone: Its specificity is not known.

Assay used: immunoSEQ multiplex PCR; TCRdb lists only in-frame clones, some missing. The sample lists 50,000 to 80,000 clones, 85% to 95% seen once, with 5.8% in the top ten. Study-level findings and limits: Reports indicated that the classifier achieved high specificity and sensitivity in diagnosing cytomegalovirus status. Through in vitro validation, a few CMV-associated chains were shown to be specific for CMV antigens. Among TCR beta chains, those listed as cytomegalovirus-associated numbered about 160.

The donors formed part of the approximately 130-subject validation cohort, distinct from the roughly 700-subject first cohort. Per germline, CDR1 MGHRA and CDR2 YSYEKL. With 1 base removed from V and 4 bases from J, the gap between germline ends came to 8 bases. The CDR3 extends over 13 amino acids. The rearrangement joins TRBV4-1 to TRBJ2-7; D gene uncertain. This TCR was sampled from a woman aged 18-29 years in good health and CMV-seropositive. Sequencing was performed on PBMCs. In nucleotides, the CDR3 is TGCGCCAGCAGCCAAGCCGAAGCTTACGAGCAGTACTTC. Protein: CASSQAEAYEQYF.